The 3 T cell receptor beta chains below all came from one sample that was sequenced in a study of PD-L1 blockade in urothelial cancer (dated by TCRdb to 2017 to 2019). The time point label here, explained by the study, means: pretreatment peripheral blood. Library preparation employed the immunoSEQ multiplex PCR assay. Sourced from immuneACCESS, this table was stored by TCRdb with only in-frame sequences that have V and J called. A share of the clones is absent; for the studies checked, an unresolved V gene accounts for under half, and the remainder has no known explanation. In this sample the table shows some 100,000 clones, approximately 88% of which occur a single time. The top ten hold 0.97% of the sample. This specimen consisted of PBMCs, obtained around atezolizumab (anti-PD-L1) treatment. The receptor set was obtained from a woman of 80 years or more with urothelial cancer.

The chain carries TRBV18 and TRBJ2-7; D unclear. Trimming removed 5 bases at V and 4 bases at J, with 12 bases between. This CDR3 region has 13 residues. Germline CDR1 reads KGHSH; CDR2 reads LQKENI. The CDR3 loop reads CASSFEETYEQYF. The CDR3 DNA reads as TGTGCCAGCTCATTTGAGGAAACTTACGAGCAGTACTTC.

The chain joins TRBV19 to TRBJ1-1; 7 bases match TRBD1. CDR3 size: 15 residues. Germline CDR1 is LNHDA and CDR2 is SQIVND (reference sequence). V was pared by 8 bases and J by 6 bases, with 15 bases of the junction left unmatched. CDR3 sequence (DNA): TGTGCCAGTTCCAAAGACTACAGGGGAACGGCTGAAGCTTTCTTT. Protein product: CASSKDYRGTAEAFF.

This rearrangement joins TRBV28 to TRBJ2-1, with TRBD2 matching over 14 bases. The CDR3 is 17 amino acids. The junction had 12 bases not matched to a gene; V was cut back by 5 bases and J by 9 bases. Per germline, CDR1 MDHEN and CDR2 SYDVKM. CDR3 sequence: CASSVSPGLAGVTEQFF. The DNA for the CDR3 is TGTGCCAGCAGTGTCTCGCCGGGACTAGCGGGAGTCACTGAGCAGTTCTTC.